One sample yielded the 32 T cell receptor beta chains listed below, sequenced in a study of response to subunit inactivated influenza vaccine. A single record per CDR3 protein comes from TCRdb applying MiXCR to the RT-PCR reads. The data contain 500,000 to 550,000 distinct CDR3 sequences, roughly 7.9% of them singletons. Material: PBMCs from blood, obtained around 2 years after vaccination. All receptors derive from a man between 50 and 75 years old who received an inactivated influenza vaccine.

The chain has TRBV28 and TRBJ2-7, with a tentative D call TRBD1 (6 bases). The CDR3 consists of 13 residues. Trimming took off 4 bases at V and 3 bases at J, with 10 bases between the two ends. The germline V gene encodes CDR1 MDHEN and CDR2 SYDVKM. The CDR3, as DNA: TGTGCCAGCAGTTCGGGACAAAACTACGAGCAGTACTTC. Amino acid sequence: CASSSGQNYEQYF.

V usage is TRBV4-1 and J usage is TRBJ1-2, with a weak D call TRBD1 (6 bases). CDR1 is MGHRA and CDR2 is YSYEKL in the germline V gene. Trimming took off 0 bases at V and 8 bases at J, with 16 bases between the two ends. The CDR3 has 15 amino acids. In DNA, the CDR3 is TGCGCCAGCAGCCAAGATGAAACAGGGCCAGGAGGCTACACCTTC. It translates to CASSQDETGPGGYTF.

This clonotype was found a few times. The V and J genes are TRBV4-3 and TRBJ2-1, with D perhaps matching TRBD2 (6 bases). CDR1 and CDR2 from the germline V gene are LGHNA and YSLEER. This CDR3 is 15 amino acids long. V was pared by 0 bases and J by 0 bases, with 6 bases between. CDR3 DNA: TGCGCCAGCAGCCAAGATAGCGGCTCCTACAATGAGCAGTTCTTC. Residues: CASSQDSGSYNEQFF.

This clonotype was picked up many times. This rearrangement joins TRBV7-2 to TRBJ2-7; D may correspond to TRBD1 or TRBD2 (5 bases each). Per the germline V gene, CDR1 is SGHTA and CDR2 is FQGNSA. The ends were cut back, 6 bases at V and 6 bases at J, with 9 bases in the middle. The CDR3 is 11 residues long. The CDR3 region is CASSEGTEQYF. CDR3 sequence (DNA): TGTGCCAGCAGTGAGGGGACCGAGCAGTACTTC.

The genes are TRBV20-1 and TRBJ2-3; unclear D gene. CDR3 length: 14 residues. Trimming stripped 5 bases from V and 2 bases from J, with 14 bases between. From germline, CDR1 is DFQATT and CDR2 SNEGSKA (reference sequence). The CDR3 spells CSASDTSTTDTQYF. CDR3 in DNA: TGCAGTGCTTCCGATACCAGTACCACAGATACGCAGTATTTT.

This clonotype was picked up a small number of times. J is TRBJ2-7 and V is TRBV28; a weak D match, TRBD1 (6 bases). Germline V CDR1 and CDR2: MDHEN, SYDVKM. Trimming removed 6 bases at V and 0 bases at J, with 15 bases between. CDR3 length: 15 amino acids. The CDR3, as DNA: TGTGCCAGCAGCCCGAGGGGACATTTCTCCTACGAGCAGTACTTC. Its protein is CASSPRGHFSYEQYF. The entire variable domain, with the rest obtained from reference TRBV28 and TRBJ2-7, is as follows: DVKVTQSSRYLVKRTGEKVFLECVQDMDHENMFWYRQDPGLGLRLIYFSYDVKMKEKGDIPEGYSVSREKKERFSLILESASTNQTSMYLCASSPRGHFSYEQYFGPGTRLTVT.

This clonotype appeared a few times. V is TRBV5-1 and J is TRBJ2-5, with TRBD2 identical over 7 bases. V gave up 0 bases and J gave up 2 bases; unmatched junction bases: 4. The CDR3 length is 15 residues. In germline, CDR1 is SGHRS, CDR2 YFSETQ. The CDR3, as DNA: TGCGCCAGCAGCTTGGTGCTCGGGGGGCAAGAGACCCAGTACTTC. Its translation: CASSLVLGGQETQYF.

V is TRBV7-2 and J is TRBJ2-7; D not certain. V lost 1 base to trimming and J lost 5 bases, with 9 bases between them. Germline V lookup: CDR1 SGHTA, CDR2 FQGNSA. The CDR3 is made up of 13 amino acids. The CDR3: CASSLGPPHEQYF. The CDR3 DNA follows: TGTGCCAGCAGCTTAGGACCCCCCCACGAGCAGTACTTC.

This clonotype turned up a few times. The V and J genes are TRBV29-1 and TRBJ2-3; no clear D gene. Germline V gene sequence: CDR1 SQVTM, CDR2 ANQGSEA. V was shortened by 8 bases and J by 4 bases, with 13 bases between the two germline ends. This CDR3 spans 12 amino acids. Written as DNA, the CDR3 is TGCAGCTCCCTCCGGACCGCAGATACGCAGTATTTT. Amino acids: CSSLRTADTQYF.

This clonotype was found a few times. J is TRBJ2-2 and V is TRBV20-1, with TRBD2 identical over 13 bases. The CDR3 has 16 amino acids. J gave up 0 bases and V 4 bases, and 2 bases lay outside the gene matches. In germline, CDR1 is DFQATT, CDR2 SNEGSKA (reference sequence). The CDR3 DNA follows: TGCAGTGCTAAGGGACTAGCGGGGACGAACACCGGGGAGCTGTTTTTT. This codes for CSAKGLAGTNTGELFF.

The CDR3 DNA sequence: TGTGCCAGCAAGTCGAGGGGAAACACCATATATTTT. Its translation is CASKSRGNTIYF. The chain employs TRBV28 and TRBJ1-3; D unclear. The CDR3 consists of 12 residues. Between the trimmed V and J ends, which lost 7 bases and 4 bases, there was a span of 8 bases. The germline CDR1 and CDR2 sequences are MDHEN and SYDVKM. Filled out from reference TRBV28 and TRBJ1-3, the complete variable domain reads DVKVTQSSRYLVKRTGEKVFLECVQDMDHENMFWYRQDPGLGLRLIYFSYDVKMKEKGDIPEGYSVSREKKERFSLILESASTNQTSMYLCASKSRGNTIYFGEGSWLTVV.

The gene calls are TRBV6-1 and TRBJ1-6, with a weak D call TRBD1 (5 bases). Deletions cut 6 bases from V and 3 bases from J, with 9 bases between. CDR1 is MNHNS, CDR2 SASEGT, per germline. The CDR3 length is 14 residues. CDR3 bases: TGTGCCAGCAGGGACATCTACTATAATTCACCCCTCCACTTT. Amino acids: CASRDIYYNSPLHF.

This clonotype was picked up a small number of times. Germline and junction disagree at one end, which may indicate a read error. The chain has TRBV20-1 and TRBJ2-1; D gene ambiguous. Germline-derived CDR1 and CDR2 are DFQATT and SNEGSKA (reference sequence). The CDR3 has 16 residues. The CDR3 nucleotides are TGCTGTGCTAGAGCCATTCTAGGTAGCTCCTACAATGAGCAGTTCTTC. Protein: CCARAILGSSYNEQFF.

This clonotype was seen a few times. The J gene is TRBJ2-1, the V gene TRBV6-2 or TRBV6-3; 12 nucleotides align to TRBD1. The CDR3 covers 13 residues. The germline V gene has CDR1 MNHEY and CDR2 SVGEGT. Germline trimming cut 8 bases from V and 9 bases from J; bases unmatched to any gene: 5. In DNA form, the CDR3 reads TGTGCCAGCCGGGACAGGGGGCTCGGTGAGCAGTTCTTC. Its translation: CASRDRGLGEQFF.

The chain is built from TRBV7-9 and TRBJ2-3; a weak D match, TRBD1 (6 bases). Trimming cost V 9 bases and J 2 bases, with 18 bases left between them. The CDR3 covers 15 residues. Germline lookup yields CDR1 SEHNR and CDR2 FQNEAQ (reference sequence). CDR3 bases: TGTGCCAGTGTCGAAGGACAGCTTTACACAGATACGCAGTATTTT. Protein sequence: CASVEGQLYTDTQYF.

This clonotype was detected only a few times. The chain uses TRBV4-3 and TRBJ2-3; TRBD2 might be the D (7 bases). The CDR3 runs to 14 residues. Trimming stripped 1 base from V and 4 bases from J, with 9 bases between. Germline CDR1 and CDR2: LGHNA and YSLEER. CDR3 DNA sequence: TGCGCCAGCAGCCAAGTGGGGGGGCCAGATACGCAGTATTTT. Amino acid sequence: CASSQVGGPDTQYF.

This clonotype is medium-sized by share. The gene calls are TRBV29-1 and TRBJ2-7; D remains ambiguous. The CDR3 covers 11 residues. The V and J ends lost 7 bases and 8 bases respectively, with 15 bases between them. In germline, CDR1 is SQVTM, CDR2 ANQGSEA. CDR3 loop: CSAKGSDQQYF. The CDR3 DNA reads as TGCAGCGCCAAAGGGTCTGATCAGCAGTACTTC.

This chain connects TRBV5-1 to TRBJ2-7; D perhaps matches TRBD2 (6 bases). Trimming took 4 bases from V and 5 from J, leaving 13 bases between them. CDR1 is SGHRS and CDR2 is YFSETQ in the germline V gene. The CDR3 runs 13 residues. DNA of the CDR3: TGCGCCAGCAGCGTCATTAGCGGCAACGAGCAGTACTTC. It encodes CASSVISGNEQYF.

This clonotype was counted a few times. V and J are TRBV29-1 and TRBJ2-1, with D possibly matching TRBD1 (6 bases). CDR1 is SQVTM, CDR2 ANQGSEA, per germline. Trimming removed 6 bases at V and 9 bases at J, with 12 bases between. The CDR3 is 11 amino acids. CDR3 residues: CSVDRQGEQFF. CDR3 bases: TGCAGCGTAGACAGGCAGGGTGAGCAGTTCTTC.

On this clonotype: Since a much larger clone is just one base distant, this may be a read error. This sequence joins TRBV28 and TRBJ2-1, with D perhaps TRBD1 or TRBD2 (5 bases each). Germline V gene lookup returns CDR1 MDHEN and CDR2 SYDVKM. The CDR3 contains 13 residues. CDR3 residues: CASNNGASNGQFF. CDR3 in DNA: TGTGCCAGCAACAACGGGGCTTCAAATGGGCAGTTCTTC.

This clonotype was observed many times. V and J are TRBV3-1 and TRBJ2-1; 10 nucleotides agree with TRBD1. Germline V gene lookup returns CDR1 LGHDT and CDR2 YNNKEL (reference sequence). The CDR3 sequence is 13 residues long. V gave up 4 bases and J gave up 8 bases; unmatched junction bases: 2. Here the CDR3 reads CASSLGTGDEQFF. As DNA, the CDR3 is TGTGCCAGCAGCCTTGGGACAGGGGATGAGCAGTTCTTC.

This CDR3 reads CASSLWLKREDEAFF. In nucleotides, the CDR3 is TGTGCCAGCAGCTTGTGGTTGAAGCGGGAGGATGAAGCTTTCTTT. The V and J genes are TRBV5-6 and TRBJ1-1; D unclear. The germline gives CDR1 SGHDT, CDR2 YYEEEE. CDR3 length: 15 residues. V lost 1 base and J lost 7, with 17 bases in between.

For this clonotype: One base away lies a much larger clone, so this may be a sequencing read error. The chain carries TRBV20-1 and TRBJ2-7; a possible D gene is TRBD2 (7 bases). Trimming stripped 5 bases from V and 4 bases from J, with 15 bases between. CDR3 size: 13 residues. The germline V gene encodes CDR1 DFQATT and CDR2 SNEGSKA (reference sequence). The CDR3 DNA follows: TGCAGTGCTGGACTAGGGGGACCGTACGAGCAGTACTTC. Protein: CSAGLGGPYEQYF.

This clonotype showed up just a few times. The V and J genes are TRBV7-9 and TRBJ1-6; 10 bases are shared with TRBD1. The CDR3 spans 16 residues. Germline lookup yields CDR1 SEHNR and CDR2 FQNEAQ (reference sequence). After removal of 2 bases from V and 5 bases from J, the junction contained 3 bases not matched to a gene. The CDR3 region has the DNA TGTGCCAGCAGCTTACGACAGGGGGCCCATAATTCACCCCTCCACTTT. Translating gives CASSLRQGAHNSPLHF.

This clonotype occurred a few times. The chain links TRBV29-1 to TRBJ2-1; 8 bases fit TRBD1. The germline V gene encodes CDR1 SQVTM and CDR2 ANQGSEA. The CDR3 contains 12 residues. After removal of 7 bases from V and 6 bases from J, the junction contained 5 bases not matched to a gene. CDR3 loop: CSGGQATNEQFF. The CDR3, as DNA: TGCAGCGGGGGACAGGCGACCAATGAGCAGTTCTTC.

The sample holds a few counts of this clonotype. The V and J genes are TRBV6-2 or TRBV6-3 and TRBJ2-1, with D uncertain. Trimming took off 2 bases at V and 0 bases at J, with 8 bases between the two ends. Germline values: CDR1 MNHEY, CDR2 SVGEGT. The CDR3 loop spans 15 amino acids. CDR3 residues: CASSYGRSSYNEQFF. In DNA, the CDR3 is TGTGCCAGCAGTTACGGTCGGAGCTCCTACAATGAGCAGTTCTTC.

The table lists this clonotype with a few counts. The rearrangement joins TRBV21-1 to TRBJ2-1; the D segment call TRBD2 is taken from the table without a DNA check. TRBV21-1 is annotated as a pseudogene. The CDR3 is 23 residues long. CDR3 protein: CASSTLTHPRASGGAGTYNEQFF. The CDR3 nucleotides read TGTGCCAGCAGCACACTAACCCACCCAAGGGCTAGCGGGGGGGCCGGAACCTACAATGAGCAGTTCTTC.

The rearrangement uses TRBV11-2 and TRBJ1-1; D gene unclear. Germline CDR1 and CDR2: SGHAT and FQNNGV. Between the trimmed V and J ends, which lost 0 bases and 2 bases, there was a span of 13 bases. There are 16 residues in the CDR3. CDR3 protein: CASSLEPGRQNTEAFF. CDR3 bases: TGTGCCAGCAGCTTAGAACCGGGCAGACAAAACACTGAAGCTTTCTTT.

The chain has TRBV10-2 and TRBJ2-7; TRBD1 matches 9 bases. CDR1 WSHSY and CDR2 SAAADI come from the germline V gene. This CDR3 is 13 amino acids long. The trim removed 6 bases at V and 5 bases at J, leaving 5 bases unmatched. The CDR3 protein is CASSYRGRNEQYF. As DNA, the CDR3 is TGCGCCAGCAGCTACAGGGGGCGGAACGAGCAGTACTTC.

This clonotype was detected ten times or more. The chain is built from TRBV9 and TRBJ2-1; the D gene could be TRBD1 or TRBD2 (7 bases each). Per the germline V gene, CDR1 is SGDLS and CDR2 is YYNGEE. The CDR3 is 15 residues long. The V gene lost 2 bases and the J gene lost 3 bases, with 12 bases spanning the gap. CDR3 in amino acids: CASSVGGGGYNEQFF. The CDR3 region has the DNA TGTGCCAGCAGCGTGGGAGGGGGCGGCTACAATGAGCAGTTCTTC.

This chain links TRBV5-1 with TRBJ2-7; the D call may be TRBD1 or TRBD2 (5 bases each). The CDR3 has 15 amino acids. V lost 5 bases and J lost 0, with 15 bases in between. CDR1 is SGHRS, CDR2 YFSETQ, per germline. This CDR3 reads CASRRQGDDSYEQYF. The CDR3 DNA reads TGCGCCAGCAGGCGACAAGGGGACGACTCCTACGAGCAGTACTTC.

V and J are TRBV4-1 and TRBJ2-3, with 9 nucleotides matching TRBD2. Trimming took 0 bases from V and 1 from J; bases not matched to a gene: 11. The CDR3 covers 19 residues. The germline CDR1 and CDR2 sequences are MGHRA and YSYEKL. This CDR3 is CASSQDVPGLAFGTDTQYF. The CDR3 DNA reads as TGCGCCAGCAGCCAAGATGTTCCGGGACTAGCTTTCGGCACAGATACGCAGTATTTT.